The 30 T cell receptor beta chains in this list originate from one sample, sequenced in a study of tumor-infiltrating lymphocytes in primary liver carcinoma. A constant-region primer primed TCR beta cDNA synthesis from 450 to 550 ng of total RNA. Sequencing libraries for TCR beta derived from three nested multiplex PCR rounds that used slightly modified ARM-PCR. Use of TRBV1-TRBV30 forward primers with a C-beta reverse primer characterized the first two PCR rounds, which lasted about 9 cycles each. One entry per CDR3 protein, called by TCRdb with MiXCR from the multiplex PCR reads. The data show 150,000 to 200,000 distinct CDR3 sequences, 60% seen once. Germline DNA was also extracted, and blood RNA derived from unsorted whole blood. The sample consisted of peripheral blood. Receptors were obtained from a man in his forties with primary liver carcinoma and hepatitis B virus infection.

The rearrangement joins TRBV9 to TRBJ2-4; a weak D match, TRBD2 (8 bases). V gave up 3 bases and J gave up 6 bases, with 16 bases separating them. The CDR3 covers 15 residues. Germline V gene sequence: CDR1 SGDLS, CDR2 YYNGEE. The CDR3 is CASSEGGGRTNIQYF. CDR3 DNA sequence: TGTGCCAGCAGCGAAGGGGGCGGGAGGACAAACATTCAGTACTTC.

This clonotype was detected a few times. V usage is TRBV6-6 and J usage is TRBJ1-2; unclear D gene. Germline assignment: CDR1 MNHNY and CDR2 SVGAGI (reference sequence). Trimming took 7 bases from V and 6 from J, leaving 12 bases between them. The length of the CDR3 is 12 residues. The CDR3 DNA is TGTGCCAGCAAATACGGTAGAGATGGCTACACCTTC. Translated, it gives CASKYGRDGYTF.

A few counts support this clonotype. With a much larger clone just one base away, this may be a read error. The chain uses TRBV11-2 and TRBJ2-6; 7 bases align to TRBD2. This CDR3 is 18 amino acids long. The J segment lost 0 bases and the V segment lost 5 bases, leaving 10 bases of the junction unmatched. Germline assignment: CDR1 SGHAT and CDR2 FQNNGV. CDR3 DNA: TGTGCCAGCAGCCGCTCTCCAGCGGGAAGCTCTGGGGCCAACGTCCTGACTTTC. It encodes CASSRSPAGSSGANVLTF.

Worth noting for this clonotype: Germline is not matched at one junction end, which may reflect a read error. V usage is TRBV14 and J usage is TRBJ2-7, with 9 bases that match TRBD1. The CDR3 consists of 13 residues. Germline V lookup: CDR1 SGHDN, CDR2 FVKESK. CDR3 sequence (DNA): TGTGCCAGCAACCAAGCGGACAGGGGTCCTCAGTACTTC. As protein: CASNQADRGPQYF.

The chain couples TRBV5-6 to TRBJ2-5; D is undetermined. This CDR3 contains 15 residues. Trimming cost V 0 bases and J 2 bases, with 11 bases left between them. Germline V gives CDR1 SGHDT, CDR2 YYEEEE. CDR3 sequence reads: CASSLVSGMQETQYF. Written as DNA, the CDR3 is TGTGCCAGCAGCTTGGTTTCAGGAATGCAAGAGACCCAGTACTTC.

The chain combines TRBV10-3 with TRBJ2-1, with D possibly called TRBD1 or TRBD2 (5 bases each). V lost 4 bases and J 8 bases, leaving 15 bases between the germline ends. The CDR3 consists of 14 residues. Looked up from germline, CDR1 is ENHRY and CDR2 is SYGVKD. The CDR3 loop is CAISVEGLGDEQFF. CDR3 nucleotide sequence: TGTGCCATCAGTGTTGAGGGTCTGGGGGATGAGCAGTTCTTC.

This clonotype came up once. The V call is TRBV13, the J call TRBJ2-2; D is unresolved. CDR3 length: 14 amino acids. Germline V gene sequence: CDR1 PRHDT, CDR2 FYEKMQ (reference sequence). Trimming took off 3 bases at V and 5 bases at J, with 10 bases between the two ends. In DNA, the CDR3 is TGTGCCAGCAGCTTTGGCGGCCGGACCGGGGAGCTGTTTTTT. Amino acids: CASSFGGRTGELFF.

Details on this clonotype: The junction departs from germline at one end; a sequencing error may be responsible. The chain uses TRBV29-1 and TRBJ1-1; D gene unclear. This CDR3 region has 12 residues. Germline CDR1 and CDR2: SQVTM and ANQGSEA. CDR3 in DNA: TGCAGTGTTGGGGAGACCCCTCATGGGGCTTTCTTT. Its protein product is CSVGETPHGAFF.

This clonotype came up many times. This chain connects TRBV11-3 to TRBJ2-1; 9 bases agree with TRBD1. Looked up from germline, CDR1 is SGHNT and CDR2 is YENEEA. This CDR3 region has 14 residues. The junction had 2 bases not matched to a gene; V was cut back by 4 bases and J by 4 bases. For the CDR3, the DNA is TGTGCCAGCAGCTCTGGGACAGGGTACAATGAGCAGTTCTTC. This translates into CASSSGTGYNEQFF.

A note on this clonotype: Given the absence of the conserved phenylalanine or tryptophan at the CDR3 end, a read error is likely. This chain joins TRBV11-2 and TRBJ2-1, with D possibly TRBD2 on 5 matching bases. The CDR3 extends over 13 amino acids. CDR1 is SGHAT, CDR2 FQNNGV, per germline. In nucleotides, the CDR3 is TGTACCAGCAGCTTGGACTTCTACAATGAGCAGTTCTCC. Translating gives CTSSLDFYNEQFS.

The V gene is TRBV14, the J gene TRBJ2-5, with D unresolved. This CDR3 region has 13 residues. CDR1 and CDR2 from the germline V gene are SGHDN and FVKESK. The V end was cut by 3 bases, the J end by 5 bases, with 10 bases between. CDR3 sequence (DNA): TGTGCCAGCAGCCACCAGGTACTGGAGACCCAGTACTTC. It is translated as CASSHQVLETQYF.

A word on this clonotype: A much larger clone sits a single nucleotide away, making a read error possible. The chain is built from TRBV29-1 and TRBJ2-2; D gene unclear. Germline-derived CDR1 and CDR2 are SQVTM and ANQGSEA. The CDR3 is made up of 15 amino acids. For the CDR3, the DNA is TGCAGCGTTGAGGCCAGCCAGCAAAACACCGAGGAGCTGTTTTTT. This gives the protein CSVEASQQNTEELFF.

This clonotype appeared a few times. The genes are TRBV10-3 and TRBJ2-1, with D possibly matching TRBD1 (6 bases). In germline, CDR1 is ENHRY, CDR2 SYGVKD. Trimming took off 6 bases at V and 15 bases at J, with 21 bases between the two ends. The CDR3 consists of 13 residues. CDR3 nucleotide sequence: TGTGCCATCAGATCCGTTGGGGACACCGATTGGTTCTTC. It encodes CAIRSVGDTDWFF.

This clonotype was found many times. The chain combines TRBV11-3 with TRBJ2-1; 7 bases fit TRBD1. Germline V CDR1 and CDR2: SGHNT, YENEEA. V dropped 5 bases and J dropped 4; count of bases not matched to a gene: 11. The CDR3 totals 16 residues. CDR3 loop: CASSKGDGTVYNEQFF. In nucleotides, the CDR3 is TGTGCCAGCAGCAAAGGCGACGGGACAGTTTACAATGAGCAGTTCTTC.

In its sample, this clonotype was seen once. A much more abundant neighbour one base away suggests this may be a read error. The CDR3 sequence is CVSSRRQGLTYNEQFF. As DNA, the CDR3 is TGTGTCAGCAGTAGGCGACAGGGTTTAACCTACAATGAGCAGTTCTTC. V usage is TRBV6-6 and J usage is TRBJ2-1; the match to TRBD1 covers 7 bases. Germline CDR1 reads MNHNY; CDR2 reads SVGAGI (reference sequence). CDR3 length: 16 amino acids.

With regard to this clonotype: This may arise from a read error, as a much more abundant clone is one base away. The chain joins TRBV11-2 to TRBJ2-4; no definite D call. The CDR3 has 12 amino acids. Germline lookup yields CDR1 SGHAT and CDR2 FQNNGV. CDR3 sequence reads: CAGSQGVDIQYF. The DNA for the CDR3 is TGTGCCGGCAGCCAAGGTGTTGACATTCAGTACTTC. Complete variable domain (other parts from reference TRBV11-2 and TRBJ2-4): EAGVAQSPRYKIIEKRQSVAFWCNPISGHATLYWYQQILGQGPKLLIQFQNNGVVDDSQLPKDRFSAERLKGVDSTLKIQPAKLEDSAVYLCAGSQGVDIQYFGAGTRLSVL.

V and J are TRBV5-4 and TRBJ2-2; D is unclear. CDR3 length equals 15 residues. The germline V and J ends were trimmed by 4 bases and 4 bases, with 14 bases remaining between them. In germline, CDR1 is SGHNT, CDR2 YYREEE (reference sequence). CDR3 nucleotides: TGTGCCAGCAGCCCACAAATGAAAGTCACCGGGGAGCTGTTTTTT. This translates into CASSPQMKVTGELFF.

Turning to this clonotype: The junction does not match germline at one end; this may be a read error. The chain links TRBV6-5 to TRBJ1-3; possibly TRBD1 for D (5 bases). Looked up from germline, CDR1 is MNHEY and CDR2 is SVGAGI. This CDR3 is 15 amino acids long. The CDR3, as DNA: TGTGCCAGCAGTCAATCTTGGGACTCTGGGAACACCATATATTTT. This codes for CASSQSWDSGNTIYF.

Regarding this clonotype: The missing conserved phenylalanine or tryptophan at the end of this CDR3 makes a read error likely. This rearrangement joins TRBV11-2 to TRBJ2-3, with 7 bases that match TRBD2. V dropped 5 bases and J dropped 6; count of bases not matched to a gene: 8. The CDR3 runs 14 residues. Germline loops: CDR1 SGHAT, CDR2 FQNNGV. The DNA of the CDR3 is TGTGCCAGCAGCCTGGGACTCGGGGGGGATACGCAGTATCTT. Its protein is CASSLGLGGDTQYL.

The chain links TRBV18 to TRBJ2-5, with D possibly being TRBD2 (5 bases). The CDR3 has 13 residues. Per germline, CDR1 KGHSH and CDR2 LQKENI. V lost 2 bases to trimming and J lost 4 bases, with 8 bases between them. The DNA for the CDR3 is TGTGCCAGCTCACCAAATAGCGCAGAGACCCAGTACTTC. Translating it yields CASSPNSAETQYF.

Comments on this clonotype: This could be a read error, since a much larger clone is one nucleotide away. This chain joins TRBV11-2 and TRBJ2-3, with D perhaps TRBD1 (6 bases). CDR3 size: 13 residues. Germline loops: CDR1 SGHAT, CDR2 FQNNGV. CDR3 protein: CASSAGTTDKQYF. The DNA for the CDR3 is TGTGCCAGCAGCGCCGGGACAACAGATAAGCAGTATTTT.

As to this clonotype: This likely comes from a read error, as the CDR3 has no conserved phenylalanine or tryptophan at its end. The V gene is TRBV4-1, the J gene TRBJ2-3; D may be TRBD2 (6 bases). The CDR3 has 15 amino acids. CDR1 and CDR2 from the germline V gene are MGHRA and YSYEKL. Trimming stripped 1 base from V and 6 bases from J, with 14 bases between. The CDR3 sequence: CASSQAGTAGDTQYL. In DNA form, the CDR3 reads TGCGCCAGCAGCCAAGCGGGGACTGCCGGGGATACGCAGTATCTA.

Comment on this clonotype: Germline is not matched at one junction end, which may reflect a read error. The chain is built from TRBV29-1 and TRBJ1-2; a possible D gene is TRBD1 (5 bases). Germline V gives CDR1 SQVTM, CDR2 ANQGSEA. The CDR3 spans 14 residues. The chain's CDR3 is CSVDSGARNYGYIF. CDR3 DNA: TGCAGCGTTGATTCTGGGGCGAGAAACTATGGCTACATCTTC.

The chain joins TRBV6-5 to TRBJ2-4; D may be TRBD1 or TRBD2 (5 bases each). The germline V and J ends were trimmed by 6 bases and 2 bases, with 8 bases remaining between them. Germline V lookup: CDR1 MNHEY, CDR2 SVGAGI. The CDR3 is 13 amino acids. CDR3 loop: CASSGDPKNIQYF. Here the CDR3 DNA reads TGTGCCAGCAGCGGGGACCCCAAAAACATTCAGTACTTC.

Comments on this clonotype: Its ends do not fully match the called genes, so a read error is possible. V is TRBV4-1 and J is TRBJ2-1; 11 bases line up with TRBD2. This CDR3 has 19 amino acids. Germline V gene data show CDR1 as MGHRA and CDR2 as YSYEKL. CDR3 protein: CASSQKSLAGGWDHNGQFF. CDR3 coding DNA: TGCGCCAGCAGCCAAAAGAGTCTAGCGGGAGGATGGGACCACAATGGGCAGTTCTTC.

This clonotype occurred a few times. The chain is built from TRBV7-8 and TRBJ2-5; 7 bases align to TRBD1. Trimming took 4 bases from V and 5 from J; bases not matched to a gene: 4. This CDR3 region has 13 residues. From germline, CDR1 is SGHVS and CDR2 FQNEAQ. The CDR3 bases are TGTGCCAGCAGCTCCGACAGGGTGGAGACCCAGTACTTC. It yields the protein CASSSDRVETQYF.

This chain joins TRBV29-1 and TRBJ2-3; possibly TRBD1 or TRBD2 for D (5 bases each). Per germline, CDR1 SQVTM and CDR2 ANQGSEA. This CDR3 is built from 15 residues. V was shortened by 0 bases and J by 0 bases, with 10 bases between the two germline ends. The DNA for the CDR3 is TGCAGCGTTGAAGAGGGGGAACTTAGCACAGATACGCAGTATTTT. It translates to CSVEEGELSTDTQYF.

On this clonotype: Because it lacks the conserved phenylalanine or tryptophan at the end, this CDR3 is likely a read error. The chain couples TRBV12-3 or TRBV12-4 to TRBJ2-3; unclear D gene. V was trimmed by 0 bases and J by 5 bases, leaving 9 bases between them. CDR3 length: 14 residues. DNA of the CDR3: TGTGCCAGCAGTTTAGCGGGGTATGAAGATACGCAGTATTCT. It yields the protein CASSLAGYEDTQYS.

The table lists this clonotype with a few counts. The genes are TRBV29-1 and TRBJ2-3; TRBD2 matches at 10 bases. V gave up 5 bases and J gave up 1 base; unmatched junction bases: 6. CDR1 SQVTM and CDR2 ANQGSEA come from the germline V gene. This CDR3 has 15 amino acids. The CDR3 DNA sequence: TGCAGCGTTAGTCCAGGGACTAGCGGCACAGATACGCAGTATTTT. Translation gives CSVSPGTSGTDTQYF.

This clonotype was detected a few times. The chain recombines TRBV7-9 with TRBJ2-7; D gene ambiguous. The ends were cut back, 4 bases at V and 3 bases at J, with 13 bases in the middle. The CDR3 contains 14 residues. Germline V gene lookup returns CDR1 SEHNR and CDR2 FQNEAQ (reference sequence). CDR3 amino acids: CASSSPRFLYEQYF. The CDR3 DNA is TGTGCCAGCAGCTCCCCCCGGTTCCTCTACGAGCAGTACTTC. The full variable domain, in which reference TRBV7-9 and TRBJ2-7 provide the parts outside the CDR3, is DTGVSQNPRHKITKRGQNVTFRCDPISEHNRLYWYRQTLGQGPEFLTYFQNEAQLEKSRLLSDRFSAERPKGSFSTLEIQRTEQGDSAMYLCASSSPRFLYEQYFGPGTRLTVT.